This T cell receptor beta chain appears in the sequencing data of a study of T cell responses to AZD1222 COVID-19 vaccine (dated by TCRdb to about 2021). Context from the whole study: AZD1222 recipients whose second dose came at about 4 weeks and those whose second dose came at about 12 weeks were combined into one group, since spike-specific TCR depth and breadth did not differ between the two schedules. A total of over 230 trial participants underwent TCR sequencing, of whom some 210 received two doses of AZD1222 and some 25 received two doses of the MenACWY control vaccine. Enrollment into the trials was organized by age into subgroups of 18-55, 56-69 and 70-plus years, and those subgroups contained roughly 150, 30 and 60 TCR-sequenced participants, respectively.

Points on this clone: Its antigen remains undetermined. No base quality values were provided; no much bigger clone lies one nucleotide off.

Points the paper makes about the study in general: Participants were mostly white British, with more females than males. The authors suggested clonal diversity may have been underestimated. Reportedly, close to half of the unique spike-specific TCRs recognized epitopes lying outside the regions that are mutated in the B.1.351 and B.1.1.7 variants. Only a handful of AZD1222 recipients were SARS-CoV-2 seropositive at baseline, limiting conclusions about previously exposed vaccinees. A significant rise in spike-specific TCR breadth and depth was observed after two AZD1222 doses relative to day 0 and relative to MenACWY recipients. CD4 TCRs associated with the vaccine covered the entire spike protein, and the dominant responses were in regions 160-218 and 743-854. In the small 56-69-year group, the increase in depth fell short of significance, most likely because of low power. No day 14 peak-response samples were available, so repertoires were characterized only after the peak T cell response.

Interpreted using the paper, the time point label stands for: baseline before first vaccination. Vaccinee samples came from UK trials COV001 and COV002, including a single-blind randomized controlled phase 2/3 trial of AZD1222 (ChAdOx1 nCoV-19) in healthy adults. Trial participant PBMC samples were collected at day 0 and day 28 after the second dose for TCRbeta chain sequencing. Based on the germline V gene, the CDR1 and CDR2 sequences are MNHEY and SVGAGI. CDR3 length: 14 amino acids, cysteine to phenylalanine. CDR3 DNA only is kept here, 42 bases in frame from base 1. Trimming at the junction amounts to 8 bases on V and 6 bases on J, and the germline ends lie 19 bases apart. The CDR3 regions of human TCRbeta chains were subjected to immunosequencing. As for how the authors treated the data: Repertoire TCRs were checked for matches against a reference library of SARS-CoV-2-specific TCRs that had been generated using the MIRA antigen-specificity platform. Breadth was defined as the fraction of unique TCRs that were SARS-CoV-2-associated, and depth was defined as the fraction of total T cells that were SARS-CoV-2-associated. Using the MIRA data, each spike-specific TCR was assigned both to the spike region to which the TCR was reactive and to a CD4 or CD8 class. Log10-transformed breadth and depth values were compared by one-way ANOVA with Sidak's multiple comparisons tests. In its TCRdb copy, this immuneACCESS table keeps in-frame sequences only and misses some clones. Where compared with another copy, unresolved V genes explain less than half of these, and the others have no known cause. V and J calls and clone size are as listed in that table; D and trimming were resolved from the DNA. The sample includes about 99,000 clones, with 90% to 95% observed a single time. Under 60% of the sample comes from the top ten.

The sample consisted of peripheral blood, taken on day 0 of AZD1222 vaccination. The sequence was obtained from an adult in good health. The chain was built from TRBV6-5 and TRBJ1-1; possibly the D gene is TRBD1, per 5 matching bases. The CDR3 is CASSDYPGGAEAFF. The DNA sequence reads TGTGCCAGCTCTGACTATCCCGGGGGGGCTGAAGCTTTCTTT.